This is a list of T cell receptor beta chains from one sample in a study of molecular identifiers for immune sequencing clone quantification. TCRdb reprocessed the PCR reads with MiXCR, giving one entry per CDR3 protein. The sample yields about 97,000 distinct CDR3 sequences, approximately 25% seen once. Sequenced sample: naive CD8+ T cells from blood, with Jurkat cell RNA spiked in. Source of these receptors: a human donor in good health. Some libraries in this study had Jurkat cell RNA spiked in. Both conserved end residues are part of each CDR3. A D gene is named only where the DNA matches it firmly. The size field is filled for only some rows; it gives once, few, many or a size class.

many,TRBJ2-7,-,TRBV5-5,TGTGCCAGCAGCTACTCGGGACCCCCTAACGAGCAGTACTTC,CASSYSGPPNEQYF
-,TRBJ2-5,-,TRBV9,TGTACCAGCAGCGTAGCCGGGACAACTCAAGAGACCCAGTACTTC,CTSSVAGTTQETQYF
few,TRBJ2-5,TRBD1,TRBV2,TGTGCCAGCGGGCAGGGGGCTTCGTACCAAGAGCCCCAGTACTTC,CASGQGASYQEPQYF
many,TRBJ2-7,TRBD1,TRBV6-1,TGTGCCAGCAGCCAAGGGACAGGCGGGTCCTACGAGCAGTACTTC,CASSQGTGGSYEQYF
many,TRBJ2-1,-,TRBV11-2,TGTGCCAGCAGCGAAATGGACAGATACAATGAGCAGTTCTTC,CASSEMDRYNEQFF
many,TRBJ2-1,TRBD2,TRBV20-1,TGCAGTGCTAGGCCCGCGGCTAGCGGTTCCTACAATGAGCAGTTCTTC,CSARPAASGSYNEQFF
-,TRBJ2-1,TRBD2,TRBV5-3,TGTGCCAGCAGCTCCACTAGCGGGGTTGGGGATGAGCAGTTCTTC,CASSSTSGVGDEQFF
-,TRBJ1-6,TRBD1,TRBV12-5,TGTGCTAGTGGTTGGGCATACGGACAGGGATACTCACCCCTCCACTTT,CASGWAYGQGYSPLHF
few,TRBJ2-7,-,TRBV14,TGTGCCAGCAGCCAAGTCGGGGGCCTCTACGAGCAGTACTTC,CASSQVGGLYEQYF
-,TRBJ1-3,-,TRBV11-2,TGTGCCAGCAGCCGGGTAGGCTCTGGAAACACCATATATTTT,CASSRVGSGNTIYF
-,TRBJ2-7,-,TRBV4-2,TGTGCCCGCCGCCAAGATGCCCTCGGGCTCCCAGCCTTC,CARRQDALGLPAF
many,TRBJ2-2,-,TRBV7-6,TGTGCCAGCAGCTCCCCAGAGGGACGATTGACGCGATACACCGGGGAGCTGTTTTTT,CASSSPEGRLTRYTGELFF
few,TRBJ1-3,-,TRBV4-1,TGCGCCAGCAGCCAAGTGGGGGCCGTATCGGGAAACACCATATATTTT,CASSQVGAVSGNTIYF
many,TRBJ1-1,-,TRBV5-5,TGTGCCAGCAGCTTGATAGTACGGGACACTGAAGCTTTCTTT,CASSLIVRDTEAFF
many,TRBJ1-4,-,TRBV7-9,TGTGCCAGCAGCTTCAGCGACAGAAAACTGTTTTTT,CASSFSDRKLFF
many,TRBJ2-2,-,TRBV28,TGTGCCAGCAGTTTGGGACAGAACACCGGGGAGCTGTTTTTT,CASSLGQNTGELFF
many,TRBJ2-1,-,TRBV7-9,TGTGCCAGCAGCTTAGGAAGCCACAATGAGCAGTTCTTC,CASSLGSHNEQFF
many,TRBJ2-1,-,TRBV4-3,TGCGCCAGCAGCCATGAGATGAGGGAAAACCGTGAGCAGTTCTTC,CASSHEMRENREQFF